Listed here are 10 T cell receptor beta chains from one sample, sequenced in a study of STAT5B mutations in CD4+ large granular lymphocyte leukemia. Using immunoSEQ multiplex PCR, the repertoire was profiled, and TCRdb retains in-frame clones only, with some absent. The sample carries some 28,000 clones, just under 75% recorded once. What was sequenced was CD4+ T cells from blood buffy coats. These TCRs come from a human donor in good health.

This clone appeared a few times. The chain uses TRBV7-6 and TRBJ1-1; no clear D. Trimming pared 2 bases from V and 4 bases from J, leaving 11 bases between. The germline gives CDR1 SGHVS, CDR2 FNYEAQ. CDR3 length: 14 residues. CDR3 DNA sequence: TGTGCCAGCAGCTTATCCCCGGGCTCCACTGAAGCTTTCTTT. Amino acids: CASSLSPGSTEAFF.

This rearrangement joins TRBV7-8 to TRBJ1-1; TRBD1 matches 8 bases. This CDR3 region has 14 residues. V dropped 1 base and J dropped 5; count of bases not matched to a gene: 3. Germline values: CDR1 SGHVS, CDR2 FQNEAQ. CDR3 nucleotide sequence: TGTGCCAGCAGCTTAGGACAGGGGAGTACTGAAGCTTTCTTT. Encoded protein: CASSLGQGSTEAFF.

This sequence joins TRBV12-2 and TRBJ2-4; whether TRBD1, the table's D call, matches the DNA was not checked. TRBV12-2 represents a pseudogene. This CDR3 is 20 amino acids long. The CDR3 loop is CASRLGRIPRTELAKNIQYF. The CDR3 DNA sequence: TGTGCAAGTCGCTTAGGGCGGATACCGAGGACAGAGCTAGCCAAAAACATTCAGTACTTC.

V gene TRBV10-3 combines with J gene TRBJ2-7; 9 bases fit TRBD2. This CDR3 has 13 residues. Germline CDR1 reads ENHRY; CDR2 reads SYGVKD. Trimming removed 6 bases from V and 3 bases from J; junction bases left unmatched: 3. CDR3 in DNA: TGTGCCATCAGACGGACTAGCGACTACGAGCAGTACTTC. Translated: CAIRRTSDYEQYF.

The chain is built from TRBV4-2 and TRBJ2-1; the match to TRBD2 covers 10 bases. Losses at the gene ends were 5 bases for V and 0 bases for J; bases not matched to a gene: 13. CDR1 is LGHNA, CDR2 YNFKEQ, per germline. This CDR3 has 19 amino acids. CDR3: CASSESTTLAGVSYNEQFF. The CDR3 DNA sequence: TGTGCCAGCAGCGAGTCAACCACGCTAGCGGGAGTCTCCTACAATGAGCAGTTCTTC.

The chain uses TRBV19 and TRBJ1-3, with D unresolved. In germline, CDR1 is LNHDA, CDR2 SQIVND (reference sequence). The CDR3 extends over 17 amino acids. V lost 5 bases to trimming and J lost 0 bases, with 17 bases between them. For the CDR3, the DNA is TGTGCCAGTAGTGATAGAGGGTGGCAGAGCTCTGGAAACACCATATATTTT. The encoded protein is CASSDRGWQSSGNTIYF. The entire variable domain, with the rest obtained from reference TRBV19 and TRBJ1-3, is as follows: DGGITQSPKYLFRKEGQNVTLSCEQNLNHDAMYWYRQDPGQGLRLIYYSQIVNDFQKGDIAEGYSVSREKKESFPLTVTSAQKNPTAFYLCASSDRGWQSSGNTIYFGEGSWLTVV.

The DNA for the CDR3 is TGTGCCAGCAGTACCCTTGGTGCCAAAAACTATGGCTACACCTTC. Its protein product is CASSTLGAKNYGYTF. The J gene is TRBJ1-2, the V gene TRBV6-1, with no clear D. This CDR3 comprises 15 residues. Deletions cut 5 bases from V and 2 bases from J, with 15 bases between. Looked up from germline, CDR1 is MNHNS and CDR2 is SASEGT.

The V gene is TRBV7-9, the J gene TRBJ1-1; D perhaps matches TRBD1 (5 bases). The ends were cut back, 5 bases at V and 4 bases at J, with 17 bases in the middle. Germline CDR1 and CDR2: SEHNR and FQNEAQ (reference sequence). The CDR3 is made up of 15 amino acids. The CDR3 sequence: CASSHPRGAGTEAFF. The CDR3 DNA is TGTGCCAGCAGCCACCCTAGGGGCGCGGGCACTGAAGCTTTCTTT.

Only a few counts were recorded for this clone. V gene TRBV11-3 combines with J gene TRBJ2-2; D not resolved. CDR3 length: 12 amino acids. V was trimmed by 4 bases and J by 5 bases, leaving 5 bases between them. Germline V lookup: CDR1 SGHNT, CDR2 YENEEA. DNA of the CDR3: TGTGCCAGCAGCTCTAGAACCGGGGAGCTGTTTTTT. Residues: CASSSRTGELFF. Full variable domain (outside the CDR3, taken from reference TRBV11-3 and TRBJ2-2): EAGVVQSPRYKIIEKKQPVAFWCNPISGHNTLYWYLQNLGQGPELLIRYENEEAVDDSQLPKDRFSAERLKGVDSTLKIQPAELGDSAVYLCASSSRTGELFFGEGSRLTVL.

This clone was detected only once. The J gene is TRBJ2-4, the V gene TRBV5-6; D may be TRBD2 (5 bases). V gave up 4 bases and J gave up 2 bases, with 10 bases separating them. This CDR3 has 14 residues. CDR1 is SGHDT, CDR2 YYEEEE, per germline. CDR3 region: CASSRTGSKNIQYF. CDR3 nucleotide sequence: TGTGCCAGCAGCCGCACGGGGTCCAAAAACATTCAGTACTTC.